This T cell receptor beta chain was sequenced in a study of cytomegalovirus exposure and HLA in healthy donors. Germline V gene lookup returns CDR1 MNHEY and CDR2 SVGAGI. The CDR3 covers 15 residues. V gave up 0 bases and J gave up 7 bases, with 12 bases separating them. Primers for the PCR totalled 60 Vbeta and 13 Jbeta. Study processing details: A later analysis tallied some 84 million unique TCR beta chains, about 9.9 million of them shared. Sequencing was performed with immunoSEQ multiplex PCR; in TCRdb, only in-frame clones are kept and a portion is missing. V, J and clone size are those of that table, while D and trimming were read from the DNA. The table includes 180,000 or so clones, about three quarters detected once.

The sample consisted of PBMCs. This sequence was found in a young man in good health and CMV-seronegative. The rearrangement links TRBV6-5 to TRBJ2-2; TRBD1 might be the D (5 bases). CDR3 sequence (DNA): TGTGCCAGCAGTTACTCGATAGGGGCTGGCGGGGAGCTGTTTTTT. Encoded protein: CASSYSIGAGGELFF.